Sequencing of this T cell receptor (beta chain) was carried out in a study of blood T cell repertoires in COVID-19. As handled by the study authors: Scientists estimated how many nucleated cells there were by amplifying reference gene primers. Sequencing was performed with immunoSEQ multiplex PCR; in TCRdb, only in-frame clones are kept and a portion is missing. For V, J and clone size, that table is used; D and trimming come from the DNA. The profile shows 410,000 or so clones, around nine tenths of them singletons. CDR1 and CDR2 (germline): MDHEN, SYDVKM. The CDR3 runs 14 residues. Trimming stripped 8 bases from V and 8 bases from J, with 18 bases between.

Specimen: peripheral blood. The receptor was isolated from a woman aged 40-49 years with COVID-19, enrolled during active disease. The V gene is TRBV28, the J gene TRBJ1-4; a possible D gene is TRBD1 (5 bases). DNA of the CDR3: TGTGCCAGCCGATTAGGAGGGGTTCGCGAAAAACTGTTTTTT. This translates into CASRLGGVREKLFF.